This entry describes one T cell receptor beta chain. A read error is possible here, since a much larger clone lies one base away. The data were taken from a study of CD8+CD57+ T cells in acquired aplastic anemia. Study as a whole: Sorted CD4+ and CD8+ cells gave an average of approximately 3 ug of DNA.

The patients chosen for sequencing had shown expansion of CD8+CD57+ cells (detected by flow cytometry). Severe acquired aplastic anemia was diagnosed in all patients. The TCR beta profiling, which covered VDJ combination and CDR3 sequence, was carried out using genomic DNA as the template. TCRdb reprocessed the reads via MiXCR and lists one record per CDR3 protein. The repertoire holds some 170,000 distinct CDR3 sequences, with less than 60% as singletons. The germline gives CDR1 SGHDN, CDR2 FVKESK. This CDR3 is built from 13 residues. Sequences were obtained from sorted CD4+, CD8+, or CD8+CD57+ T cells (not recorded which) from PBMCs. This sequence originates from a human donor with aplastic anemia. The chain combines TRBV14 with TRBJ1-2; D unresolved. The CDR3, as DNA: TGTGCCAGCAGCCAAGATTTGGGTTCTTATTCTTACTTC. Protein: CASSQDLGSYSYF. The full variable domain, its missing parts supplied by reference TRBV14 and TRBJ1-2, is EAGVTQFPSHSVIEKGQTVTLRCDPISGHDNLYWYRRVMGKEIKFLLHFVKESKQDESGMPNNRFLAERTGGTYSTLKVQPAELEDSGVYFCASSQDLGSYSYFGSGTRLTVV.